This record concerns one TCR beta chain sequence. What it recognizes is unknown. Total RNA was isolated from each sample in quantities of at least 6 micrograms. Together with a sample-barcoded 5' primer, a J-beta primer mix was included in a second PCR lasting roughly 6 to 12 cycles. Every cDNA was tagged by a template-switch adaptor with 12 random nucleotides. TCRdb reprocessed the 5' RACE reads with MiXCR, giving one entry per CDR3 protein. This sample has fewer than 900,000 distinct CDR3 sequences, with about 40% found just once. CDR1 is SEHNR, CDR2 FQNEAQ, per germline (reference sequence). Trimming removed 0 bases at V and 0 bases at J, with 12 bases between. The length of the CDR3 is 17 residues. These data are taken from a study of blood T cells in healthy people across ages. Study-wide findings and caveats: TCR beta diversity tracked closely with naive T cell percentage. One million T cells yielded diversity estimates that were considered underestimates.

The sequenced material came from blood. This rearrangement joins TRBV7-9 to TRBJ2-1; D gene unclear. The TCR comes from a woman aged 60 to 75 in good health. The CDR3, as DNA: TGTGCCAGCAGCTTAGCGATGGCGGAGTACTCCTACAATGAGCAGTTCTTC. As protein: CASSLAMAEYSYNEQFF.